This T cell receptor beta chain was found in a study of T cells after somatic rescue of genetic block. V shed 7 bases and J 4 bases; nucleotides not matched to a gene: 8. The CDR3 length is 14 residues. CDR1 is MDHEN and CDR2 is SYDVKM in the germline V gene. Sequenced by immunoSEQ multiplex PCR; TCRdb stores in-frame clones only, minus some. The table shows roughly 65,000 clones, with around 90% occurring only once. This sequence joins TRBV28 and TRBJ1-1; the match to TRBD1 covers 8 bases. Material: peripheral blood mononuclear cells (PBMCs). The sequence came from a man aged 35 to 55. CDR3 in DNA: TGTGCCAGCACCCCGGGACAGGTGCTCACTGAAGCTTTCTTT. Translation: CASTPGQVLTEAFF.